This T cell receptor beta chain was documented in a study of monozygotic twins with inflammatory bowel disease. Regarding this clonotype: Its antigen is unknown.

TCRdb re-called the 5' RACE reads and gives one entry per CDR3 protein, without DNA. This table lists just over 300,000 distinct CDR3 sequences. Findings of the study overall: Among IBD patients, fewer clonotypes were shared with others than among healthy twins, especially with disease activity.

The clonotype was recovered from a human donor with ulcerative colitis or Crohn's disease, or a healthy co-twin of an affected twin (not recorded which). The sample comprised blood.

The CDR3 loop reads CASTVRGSTDTQYF. The V and J genes are TRBV5-1 and TRBJ2-3; TCRdb designates TRBD2, a call that cannot be tested without DNA. In germline, CDR1 is SGHRS, CDR2 YFSETQ. There are 14 residues in the CDR3.